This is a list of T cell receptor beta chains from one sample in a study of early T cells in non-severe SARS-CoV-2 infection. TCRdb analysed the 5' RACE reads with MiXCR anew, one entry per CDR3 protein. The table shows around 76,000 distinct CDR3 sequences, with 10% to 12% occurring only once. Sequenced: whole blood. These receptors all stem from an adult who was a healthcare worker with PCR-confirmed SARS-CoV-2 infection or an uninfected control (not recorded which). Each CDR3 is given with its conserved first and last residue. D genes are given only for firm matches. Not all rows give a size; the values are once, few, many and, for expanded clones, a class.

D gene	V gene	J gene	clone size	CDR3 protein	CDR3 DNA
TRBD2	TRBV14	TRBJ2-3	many	CASSQGDYYTDTQYF	TGTGCCAGCAGCCAGGGGGACTACTACACAGATACGCAGTATTTT
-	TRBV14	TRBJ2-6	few	CASSQDIAGANVLTF	TGTGCCAGCAGCCAAGATATCGCTGGGGCCAACGTCCTGACTTTC
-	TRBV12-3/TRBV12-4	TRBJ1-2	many	CASSPGPFSGYTF	TGTGCCAGCAGTCCGGGGCCCTTCTCTGGCTACACCTTC
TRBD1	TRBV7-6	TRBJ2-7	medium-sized	CASSSRTGEEQYF	TGTGCCAGCAGCTCCAGGACAGGGGAAGAGCAGTACTTC
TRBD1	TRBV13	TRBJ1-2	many	CASSSTGRADYGYTF	TGTGCCAGCAGCTCGACAGGGAGAGCGGACTATGGCTACACCTTC
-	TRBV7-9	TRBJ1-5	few	CASSLQNQPQHF	TGTGCCAGCAGCTTACAGAATCAGCCCCAGCATTTT
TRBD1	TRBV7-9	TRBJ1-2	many	CASNRGAGGYGYTF	TGTGCCAGCAACCGAGGGGCAGGGGGCTATGGCTACACCTTC
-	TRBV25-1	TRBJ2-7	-	CASSELNRPNEQYF	TGTGCCAGCAGTGAACTGAACAGGCCCAACGAGCAGTACTTC
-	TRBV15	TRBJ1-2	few	CATSRAYREDYGYTF	TGTGCCACCAGCAGAGCTTACAGGGAGGACTATGGCTACACCTTC
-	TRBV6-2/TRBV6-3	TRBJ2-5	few	CASSYSKRGLLETQYF	TGTGCCAGCAGTTACTCGAAACGGGGGCTCTTGGAGACCCAGTACTTC
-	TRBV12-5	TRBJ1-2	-	CASGLTGNYGYTF	TGTGCTAGTGGTTTGACAGGGAACTATGGCTACACCTTC
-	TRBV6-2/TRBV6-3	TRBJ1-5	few	CASSYSWDSQRQPQHF	TGTGCCAGCAGTTACTCGTGGGACTCTCAAAGGCAGCCCCAGCATTTT
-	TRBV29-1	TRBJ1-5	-	CSVVAGYNQPQHF	TGCAGCGTTGTAGCAGGGTACAATCAGCCCCAGCATTTT
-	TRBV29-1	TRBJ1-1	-	CSVKRLMNTEAFF	TGCAGCGTTAAGAGGCTAATGAACACTGAAGCTTTCTTT
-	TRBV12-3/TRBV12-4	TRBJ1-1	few	CASSFQGTNTEAFF	TGTGCCAGCAGTTTCCAGGGGACGAACACTGAAGCTTTCTTT
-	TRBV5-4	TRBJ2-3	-	CASRGDFQGDTQYF	TGTGCCAGCAGGGGGGATTTCCAGGGGGATACGCAGTATTTT
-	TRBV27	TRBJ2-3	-	CASSFSRADTQYF	TGTGCCAGCAGTTTTAGCCGCGCAGATACGCAGTATTTT
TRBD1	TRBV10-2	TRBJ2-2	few	CASRGTGGTGELFF	TGCGCCAGCAGGGGGACAGGGGGAACCGGGGAGCTGTTTTTT
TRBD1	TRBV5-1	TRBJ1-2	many	CASSSRDRDVDYGYTF	TGCGCCAGCAGCTCGAGGGACAGGGATGTGGACTATGGCTACACCTTC
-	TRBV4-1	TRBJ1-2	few	CASSQETLGYTF	TGCGCCAGCAGCCAAGAGACTCTTGGCTACACCTTC
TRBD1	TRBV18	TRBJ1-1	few	CASSPLRGKTEAFF	TGTGCCAGCTCACCACTCAGGGGGAAAACTGAAGCTTTCTTT
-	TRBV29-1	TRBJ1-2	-	CSVGVRYYGYTF	TGCAGCGTTGGCGTCAGGTACTATGGCTACACCTTC
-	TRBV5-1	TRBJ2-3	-	CASSLGSYPDTQYF	TGCGCCAGCAGCTTGGGCAGTTACCCAGATACGCAGTATTTT
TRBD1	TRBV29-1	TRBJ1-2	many	CSVPGQGGYGYTF	TGCAGCGTCCCAGGACAGGGTGGCTATGGCTACACCTTC